Listed below are T cell receptor beta chains from one sample, sequenced in a study of T-cell reconstitution after alpha-beta-depleted transplantation in children. TCRdb re-called the PCR reads through MiXCR, storing one row per CDR3 protein. Among about 600,000 distinct CDR3 sequences listed, 10% to 15% were seen once. Sequencing used PBMCs, mostly from graft donor cells, obtained 360 days after TCRalphabeta/CD19-depleted stem cell transplant. All receptors come from a male patient between 5 and 17 years old who had a stem cell transplant for acute myeloid leukemia, so the T cells may come from the graft donor. Each CDR3 is given with its conserved first and last residue. D genes are given only for firm matches. Rows give clone size only sometimes, using once, few, many, or a class for an expanded clone.

CDR3 | DNA | size | D | length | J | V
CASSLLAGLSYEQYF | TGCGCCAGCAGCCTTCTAGCGGGCTTATCCTACGAGCAGTACTTC | - | TRBD2 | 15 | TRBJ2-7 | TRBV4-3
CASSQPGPYTDTQYF | TGTGCCAGCAGTCAACCCGGGCCGTACACAGATACGCAGTATTTT | - | - | 15 | TRBJ2-3 | TRBV12-3/TRBV12-4
CATSRDWTGQETQYF | TGTGCCACCAGCAGGGATTGGACAGGCCAAGAGACCCAGTACTTC | many | TRBD1 | 15 | TRBJ2-5 | TRBV15
CASSLEVIGEQETQYF | TGTGCCAGCAGCTTAGAAGTCATCGGGGAGCAAGAGACCCAGTACTTC | few | - | 16 | TRBJ2-5 | TRBV7-9
CASRGRLILTDTQYF | TGTGCCAGCAGAGGCAGGCTGATTCTCACAGATACGCAGTATTTT | many | - | 15 | TRBJ2-3 | TRBV2
CASSYWTGEQETQYF | TGTGCCAGCAGTTACTGGACAGGGGAACAAGAGACCCAGTACTTC | - | TRBD1 | 15 | TRBJ2-5 | TRBV28
CASSVGTVAGAYEQYF | TGTGCCAGCAGCGTAGGAACAGTAGCGGGAGCCTACGAGCAGTACTTC | few | TRBD2 | 16 | TRBJ2-7 | TRBV9
CASSLRLQREGPSYNEQFF | TGTGCCAGCAGCTTAAGGCTCCAGCGGGAGGGCCCCTCCTACAATGAGCAGTTCTTC | - | TRBD2 | 19 | TRBJ2-1 | TRBV7-3
CATSGLGAYEQYF | TGTGCCACCTCGGGACTAGGCGCCTACGAGCAGTACTTC | many | TRBD2 | 13 | TRBJ2-7 | TRBV2
CASSKLPGLLNF | TGTGCCAGCAGCAAACTCCCGGGACTATTGAACTTC | many | TRBD2 | 12 | TRBJ2-4 | TRBV28